Each of the 27 T cell receptor beta chains below was sequenced from the same sample in a study of blood T cells in healthy people across ages (dated by TCRdb to between 2014 and 2017). Library creation used 5' RACE. Sequencing was carried out with an Illumina HiSeq 2500. A second PCR of about 6 to 11 cycles was performed with a sample-barcoded 5' primer and a J-beta primer mix. Clones were called with MiXCR by TCRdb after fastp trimmed the public reads at Q25, and only in-frame beta chains were retained. One record per CDR3 amino acid sequence lists the most common genes and DNA. The sample records hundreds of thousands of distinct CDR3 sequences, around 25% of which are singletons. 8% to 10% of the sample lies in the top ten. The data also belong to a second study, concerning T cells of mothers and their children.

The sample consisted of blood. The origin of the receptors is a boy aged 5-17 years in good health.

The rearrangement links TRBV18 to TRBJ2-5, with D maybe TRBD2 (6 bases). The CDR3 sequence is 15 residues long. Looked up from germline, CDR1 is KGHSH and CDR2 is LQKENI. Trimming pared 6 bases from V and 2 bases from J, leaving 16 bases between. CDR3 sequence reads: CASSPGGGTQETQYF. In DNA form, the CDR3 reads TGTGCCAGCTCCCCCGGTGGCGGGACGCAAGAGACCCAGTACTTC.

V is TRBV27 and J is TRBJ2-1; maybe TRBD2 (6 bases). The ends were cut back, 2 bases at V and 4 bases at J, with 15 bases in the middle. The CDR3 has 16 amino acids. Looked up from germline, CDR1 is MNHEY and CDR2 is SMNVEV (reference sequence). In DNA, the CDR3 is TGTGCCAGCAGTTTAGTAGCGGCTTTTAGATACAATGAGCAGTTCTTC. Protein sequence: CASSLVAAFRYNEQFF.

This chain links TRBV9 with TRBJ2-5, with 13 bases that match TRBD2. Germline V gives CDR1 SGDLS, CDR2 YYNGEE. V was clipped by 5 bases and J by 4 bases; unmatched bases: 8. The CDR3 has 16 amino acids. DNA of the CDR3: TGTGCCAGCAGTGAGGGACTAGCGGGATTAGGAGAGACCCAGTACTTC. Protein sequence: CASSEGLAGLGETQYF.

Only one count was recorded for this clonotype. The J gene is TRBJ2-5, the V gene TRBV3-1; D unresolved. The DNA end favors TRBJ2-7, so the J call may be wrong. Germline V gene lookup returns CDR1 LGHDT and CDR2 YNNKEL (reference sequence). This CDR3 comprises 13 residues. The CDR3 loop is CASSQARRDEQYF. The CDR3 DNA reads as TGTGCCAGCAGCCAAGCTCGTCGAGACGAGCAGTACTTC.

The gene calls are TRBV6-2 or TRBV6-3 and TRBJ2-5; 7 nucleotides match TRBD2. There are 16 residues in the CDR3. Trimming cost V 0 bases and J 2 bases; bases outside gene matches: 6. The germline gives CDR1 MNHEY, CDR2 SVGEGT. CDR3 DNA: TGTGCCAGCAGTTACTCGACGCGGGGGATACAAGAGACCCAGTACTTC. Translation gives CASSYSTRGIQETQYF.

This clonotype has more than one count but fewer than ten. The chain joins TRBV28 to TRBJ1-1; D is unclear. Germline CDR1 and CDR2: MDHEN and SYDVKM. V lost 2 bases, J lost 6 bases, and 10 bases lay in between. This CDR3 is 13 amino acids long. The DNA of the CDR3 is TGTGCCAGCAGTTTAGCTGTTGCCCCTGAAGCTTTCTTT. Translation: CASSLAVAPEAFF.

This clonotype has only a few counts. The chain carries TRBV7-9 and TRBJ2-3; D may be TRBD2 (6 bases). CDR3 length: 16 residues. Trimming cost V 7 bases and J 6 bases, with 23 bases left between them. Germline CDR1 is SEHNR and CDR2 is FQNEAQ (reference sequence). CDR3 sequence: CASTVSGTSFRDTQYF. The CDR3 bases are TGTGCCAGCACCGTATCCGGGACTTCCTTTAGGGATACGCAGTATTTT.

This clonotype was found once. This chain connects TRBV5-6 to TRBJ1-5; no reliable D call. The CDR3 loop spans 15 amino acids. CDR1 is SGHDT, CDR2 YYEEEE, per germline. The V end was cut by 4 bases, the J end by 0 bases, with 11 bases between. Written as DNA, the CDR3 is TGTGCCAGCAGCGAAAGGGTCTATAGCAATCAGCCCCAGCATTTT. As protein: CASSERVYSNQPQHF.

The chain is built from TRBV6-9 and TRBJ2-5; TRBD2 aligns across 8 bases. The CDR3 extends over 18 amino acids. Trimming cost V 2 bases and J 5 bases; bases outside gene matches: 16. The germline V gene encodes CDR1 MNHGY and CDR2 SVAAGI. DNA of the CDR3: TGTGCCAGCAGTTATGGGGGGGTGAGCGGGGGACACGGGGAGACCCAGTACTTC. Translation gives CASSYGGVSGGHGETQYF.

The gene calls are TRBV21-1 and TRBJ2-4; TRBD1 is the table's D call, not checked against the DNA. TRBV21-1 counts as a pseudogene. The CDR3 extends over 20 amino acids. In DNA, the CDR3 is TGTGCCAGCAGCAAAGCAAGAACAGGGGCCGCTCTCCTAGCCAAAAACATTCAGTACTTC. As protein: CASSKARTGAALLAKNIQYF.

This clonotype was picked up a small number of times. The chain carries TRBV20-1 and TRBJ2-3; D is unclear. Germline V CDR1 and CDR2: DFQATT, SNEGSKA (reference sequence). V was trimmed by 0 bases and J by 3 bases, leaving 10 bases between them. The CDR3 loop spans 14 amino acids. CDR3 coding DNA: TGCAGTGCTAGAGAGTTTCGTGGGACAGATACGCAGTATTTT. Protein: CSAREFRGTDTQYF.

The rearrangement joins TRBV25-1 to TRBJ2-5, with D unclear. Trimming removed 1 base at V and 3 bases at J, with 6 bases between. This CDR3 has 13 residues. Looked up from germline, CDR1 is MGHDK and CDR2 is SYGVNS. The CDR3 loop reads CASSELGKETQYF. DNA for the CDR3: TGTGCCAGCAGTGAATTAGGGAAAGAGACCCAGTACTTC. Full variable domain (outside the CDR3, taken from reference TRBV25-1 and TRBJ2-5): EADIYQTPRYLVIGTGKKITLECSQTMGHDKMYWYQQDPGMELHLIHYSYGVNSTEKGDLSSESTVSRIRTEHFPLTLESARPSHTSQYLCASSELGKETQYFGPGTRLLVL.

The rearrangement joins TRBV29-1 to TRBJ2-5; D gene ambiguous. The J call may not be correct, given that the DNA end is closer to TRBJ2-7. Germline V lookup: CDR1 SQVTM, CDR2 ANQGSEA. CDR3 length: 10 residues. CDR3 residues: CSAVGYEQYF. Here the CDR3 DNA reads TGCAGCGCCGTAGGATACGAGCAGTACTTC.

This clonotype was seen a handful of times. The chain couples TRBV5-6 to TRBJ2-2; 7 bases are a match to TRBD1. V trimming: 0 bases; J trimming: 4 bases; junction bases outside the gene matches: 6. CDR1 is SGHDT, CDR2 YYEEEE, per germline. This CDR3 is built from 16 residues. CDR3: CASSLEGGAGTGELFF. Written as DNA, the CDR3 is TGTGCCAGCAGCTTGGAAGGGGGCGCCGGCACCGGGGAGCTGTTTTTT.

The V gene is TRBV6-1, the J gene TRBJ1-2; 7 nucleotides align to TRBD1. V lost 6 bases to trimming and J lost 2 bases; unmatched junction nucleotides: 3. The CDR3 totals 13 residues. CDR1 and CDR2 (germline): MNHNS, SASEGT. The chain's CDR3 is CASRTGQNYGYTF. DNA for the CDR3: TGTGCCAGCAGAACGGGACAGAACTATGGCTACACCTTC.

The table lists this clonotype with a few counts. This chain uses TRBV6-2 or TRBV6-3 with TRBJ2-3; a possible D gene is TRBD2 (6 bases). Trimming cost V 5 bases and J 0 bases, with 12 bases left between them. The germline V gene encodes CDR1 MNHEY and CDR2 SVGEGT. The CDR3 consists of 15 residues. The CDR3 region has the DNA TGTGCCAGCAGTCGCGGGGTAACTAGCACAGATACGCAGTATTTT. Amino acid sequence: CASSRGVTSTDTQYF.

The rearrangement uses TRBV27 and TRBJ2-7; no clear D gene. The V and J ends lost 6 bases and 5 bases respectively, with 17 bases between them. In germline, CDR1 is MNHEY, CDR2 SMNVEV (reference sequence). The CDR3 runs 14 residues. The CDR3 region is CASSPTASIHEQYF. The CDR3 DNA reads TGTGCCAGCAGCCCAACAGCCTCCATCCACGAGCAGTACTTC.

This clonotype was found a few times. This chain links TRBV28 with TRBJ2-1, with 11 bases lining up with TRBD2. Trimming took 4 bases from V and 0 from J; bases not matched to a gene: 8. CDR3 size: 18 residues. Germline CDR1 MDHEN, CDR2 SYDVKM. This CDR3 reads CASSSIPGLAASYNEQFF. In DNA form, the CDR3 reads TGTGCCAGCAGTTCTATTCCGGGACTAGCGGCCTCCTACAATGAGCAGTTCTTC.

The chain uses TRBV7-2 and TRBJ2-3, with D perhaps TRBD1 (6 bases). Germline assignment: CDR1 SGHTA and CDR2 FQGNSA. The CDR3 contains 15 residues. V dropped 6 bases and J dropped 1 base, with 14 bases sitting between them. Here the CDR3 DNA reads TGTGCCAGCAGTTACAGAGGGACACGCACAGATACGCAGTATTTT. As protein: CASSYRGTRTDTQYF.

This clonotype was found a few times. J is TRBJ1-2 and V is TRBV19; TRBD1 aligns across 8 bases. The CDR3 loop spans 14 amino acids. Germline trimming cut 7 bases from V and 3 bases from J; bases unmatched to any gene: 7. Germline V CDR1 and CDR2: LNHDA, SQIVND (reference sequence). The CDR3 protein is CASTQTGAYYGYTF. CDR3 bases: TGTGCCAGTACCCAGACAGGGGCTTACTATGGCTACACCTTC.

The chain recombines TRBV6-5 with TRBJ2-3; 8 bases agree with TRBD2. J lost 0 bases, V lost 0 bases, and 11 bases had no gene match. Germline V gives CDR1 MNHEY, CDR2 SVGAGI. The CDR3 is 19 amino acids. The CDR3 sequence: CASSYSTGGRFTSTDTQYF. The DNA for the CDR3 is TGTGCCAGCAGTTACTCGACTGGCGGGAGGTTTACTAGCACAGATACGCAGTATTTT.

This clonotype was seen at least ten times. CDR3 DNA sequence: TGTGCCAGCAGTTTAACTAGCGGAGGGGTTCAAGAGACCCAGTACTTC. Its translation is CASSLTSGGVQETQYF. V usage is TRBV27 and J usage is TRBJ2-5, with TRBD2 matching 8 bases. The junction had 7 bases not matched to a gene; V was cut back by 2 bases and J by 2 bases. This CDR3 has 16 residues. CDR1 and CDR2 (germline): MNHEY, SMNVEV (reference sequence).

The rearrangement links TRBV12-3 or TRBV12-4 to TRBJ2-1; tentatively, D is TRBD1 or TRBD2 (5 bases each). CDR3 size: 15 residues. Trimming took off 3 bases at V and 6 bases at J, with 15 bases between the two ends. CDR3: CASSFWDGSFNEQFF. In DNA, the CDR3 is TGTGCCAGCAGTTTTTGGGACGGATCTTTCAATGAGCAGTTCTTC.

The chain recombines TRBV10-2 with TRBJ2-7; 7 nucleotides align to TRBD2. V dropped 8 bases and J dropped 3; count of bases not matched to a gene: 13. Germline CDR1 and CDR2: WSHSY and SAAADI. The CDR3 sequence is 15 residues long. The CDR3 nucleotides are TGCGCCAGCTCCTTCCCGGATGGGGGGGTCTACGAGCAGTACTTC. It specifies CASSFPDGGVYEQYF.

This clonotype was found a few times. The rearrangement links TRBV6-2 or TRBV6-3 to TRBJ2-3; TRBD1 matches at 8 bases. V gave up 4 bases and J gave up 3 bases; unmatched junction bases: 9. CDR1 and CDR2 (germline): MNHEY, SVGEGT. This CDR3 comprises 16 residues. For the CDR3, the DNA is TGTGCCAGCAGTTTCTCGACAGGGGCTTGGACAGATACGCAGTATTTT. Translating it yields CASSFSTGAWTDTQYF.

This clonotype was recorded a few times. The rearrangement links TRBV6-5 to TRBJ1-1; a possible D gene is TRBD1 (6 bases). The CDR3 extends over 14 amino acids. The germline gives CDR1 MNHEY, CDR2 SVGAGI. V lost 6 bases and J lost 11, with 22 bases in between. CDR3 nucleotides: TGTGCCAGCAGCCCCCGTCGGACAGCTTTAAGGGCTTTCTTT. Protein product: CASSPRRTALRAFF.

This clonotype was counted between two and nine times. This chain joins TRBV20-1 and TRBJ2-3; no definite D call. This CDR3 is built from 14 residues. V gave up 3 bases and J gave up 0 bases, with 10 bases separating them. CDR1 and CDR2 (germline): DFQATT, SNEGSKA (reference sequence). The CDR3 is CSARPRASTDTQYF. CDR3 in DNA: TGCAGTGCTAGGCCCCGTGCTAGCACAGATACGCAGTATTTT.